This TCR beta chain was sequenced during a study of blood T cell repertoires in COVID-19. In the authors' methods: Counts of nucleated cells, estimated from reference gene primer amplification, were obtained. This table comes from immunoSEQ multiplex PCR, and its TCRdb copy is limited to in-frame clones, with some not included. V and J calls and clone size follow that table, whereas D and trimming were derived from the DNA. The sample lists about 220,000 clones; roughly four fifths were seen once. The V end was cut by 1 base, the J end by 3 bases, with 7 bases between. There are 13 residues in the CDR3. The germline gives CDR1 GTSNPN, CDR2 SVGIG (reference sequence). Within the 2 weeks before study entry, each person in the exposed group met a COVID-19 case.

This TCR was recovered from a woman in her thirties or forties who had been exposed to COVID-19. The J gene is TRBJ1-5, the V gene TRBV30, with D hard to call. The specimen was PBMCs or T cells enriched from blood (not recorded which). This CDR3 is CAWSGSTNQPQHF. The CDR3 DNA sequence: TGTGCCTGGAGTGGCAGTACCAATCAGCCCCAGCATTTT. The entire variable domain, with the rest obtained from reference TRBV30 and TRBJ1-5, is as follows: SQTIHQWPATLVQPVGSPLSLECTVEGTSNPNLYWYRQAAGRGLQLLFYSVGIGQISSEVPQNLSASRPQDRQFILSSKKLLLSDSGFYLCAWSGSTNQPQHFGDGTRLSIL.